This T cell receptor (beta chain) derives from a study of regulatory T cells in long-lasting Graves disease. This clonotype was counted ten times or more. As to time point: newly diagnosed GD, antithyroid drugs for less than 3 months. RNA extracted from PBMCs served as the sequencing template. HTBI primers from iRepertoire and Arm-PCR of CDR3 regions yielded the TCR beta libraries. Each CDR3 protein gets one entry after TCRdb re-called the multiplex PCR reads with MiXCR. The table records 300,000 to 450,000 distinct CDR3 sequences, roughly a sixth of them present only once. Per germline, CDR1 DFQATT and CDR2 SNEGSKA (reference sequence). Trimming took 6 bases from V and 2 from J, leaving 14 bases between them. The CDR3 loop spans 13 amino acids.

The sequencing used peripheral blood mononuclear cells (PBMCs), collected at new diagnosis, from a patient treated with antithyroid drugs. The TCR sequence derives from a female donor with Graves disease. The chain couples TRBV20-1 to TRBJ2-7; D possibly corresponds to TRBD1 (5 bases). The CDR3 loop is CSAAPQVAYEQYF. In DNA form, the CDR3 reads TGCAGTGCGGCCCCACAGGTAGCCTACGAGCAGTACTTC.